This T cell receptor (beta chain) derives from a study of T cells in tumors after PD-1 blockade. This clone has just a few counts. Clones were read by immunoSEQ multiplex PCR, and TCRdb kept only the in-frame ones, dropping some. This repertoire shows approximately 50,000 clones, 70% to 85% found once; its top ten account for around 8.7%. This TCR was sampled from a human donor with advanced basal cell or squamous cell carcinoma (not recorded which). The sequencing used PBMCs, collected before anti-PD-1 therapy.

The CDR3 sequence: CASSYAGDREQYF. DNA for the CDR3: TGTGCCAGCAGTTACGCAGGAGATAGGGAGCAGTACTTC. The chain employs TRBV6-5 and TRBJ2-7; D is unresolved. V was cut by 2 bases and J by 7 bases, with 12 bases left in between. The V gene's germline CDR1 is MNHEY and CDR2 SVGAGI. The CDR3 has 13 residues.